This T cell receptor beta chain was captured in a study of T-cell memory formation after mild COVID-19. Overall study: For the most part, TCR clusters were specific to one donor. Findings of the study overall: Some clones that responded were present in memory (sampled pre-infection), which suggests cross-reactive memory joined. Those CD4+ clones that contracted were mainly in CM and EM (CD8+ ones in EMRA).

After 5'RACE with constant-segment primers, TCR alpha and TCR beta cDNA libraries carrying sample barcodes and UMIs were obtained. TCRdb reprocessed the 5' RACE reads via MiXCR and lists one record per CDR3 protein. The data show some 270,000 distinct CDR3 sequences, with over 15% seen just once and 2.1% held by the top ten. The CDR3 length is 17 residues. After removal of 2 bases from V and 3 bases from J, the junction contained 11 bases not matched to a gene. In its sample, this clonotype was seen a few times. Antigen: not known. Sample: PBMCs or a T cell subset sorted from them (not recorded which). The chain employs TRBV12-3 or TRBV12-4 and TRBJ2-7; 9 positions match TRBD2. This receptor was taken from an adult woman who had mild COVID-19 (a few samples of this study predate the infection). Cell type and time point are not known. CDR3 protein: CASSLTTFLREGYEQYF. The CDR3 DNA reads as TGTGCCAGCAGTTTAACGACTTTTTTGCGGGAGGGCTACGAGCAGTACTTC.